This T cell receptor beta chain was profiled in a study of T cells after yellow fever vaccination. Across the whole study: SMART-Seq v4 Ultra Low Input served to prepare low-cell-number fractions. Findings and limits, study-wide: Post-booster repertoires again held most primary-vaccination clones (roughly 95% CD4, roughly 88% CD8).

TCR cDNA was made by 5'RACE template switching, adding a universal primer site and UMIs. TCRdb recomputed calls from the 5' RACE reads with MiXCR, one row per CDR3 protein. The data contain 450,000 to 650,000 distinct CDR3 sequences, about 14% of them singletons. Germline-derived CDR1 and CDR2 are LNHDA and SQIVND (reference sequence). V gave up 4 bases and J gave up 2 bases, with 12 bases separating them. The CDR3 is made up of 14 amino acids. This clonotype has just a few counts. Its specificity is unknown. This receptor was taken from a man aged 25 to 40 who received the YFV17D yellow fever vaccine. The source was PBMCs, collected on the day of the yellow fever booster vaccination. The chain uses TRBV19 and TRBJ2-7; a possible D gene is TRBD1 (6 bases). CDR3 protein: CASSRRQAAYEQYF. The CDR3 region has the DNA TGTGCCAGTAGTAGAAGACAGGCGGCCTACGAGCAGTACTTC.